This entry describes one TCR beta chain. The V end was cut by 4 bases, the J end by 3 bases, with 17 bases between. Germline V lookup: CDR1 SGDLS, CDR2 YYNGEE. This CDR3 spans 16 amino acids. This record comes from a study of control samples from healthy donors and cancer patients. The table came from immunoSEQ multiplex PCR; TCRdb's copy has only in-frame clones and leaves some out. Of about 44,000 clones listed, around 87% were seen once; the top ten hold about 9.4%. The sequenced material came from PBMCs. The chain carries TRBV9 and TRBJ2-1; D is unresolved. The source of this sequence is a woman aged 60 to 75 with lung cancer. CDR3 amino acids: CASSKATRVRYNEQFF. CDR3 DNA: TGTGCCAGCAGCAAGGCAACTCGGGTACGCTACAATGAGCAGTTCTTC. Full variable domain (outside the CDR3, taken from reference TRBV9 and TRBJ2-1): DSGVTQTPKHLITATGQRVTLRCSPRSGDLSVYWYQQSLDQGLQFLIQYYNGEERAKGNILERFSAQQFPDLHSELNLSSLELGDSALYFCASSKATRVRYNEQFFGPGTRLTVL.